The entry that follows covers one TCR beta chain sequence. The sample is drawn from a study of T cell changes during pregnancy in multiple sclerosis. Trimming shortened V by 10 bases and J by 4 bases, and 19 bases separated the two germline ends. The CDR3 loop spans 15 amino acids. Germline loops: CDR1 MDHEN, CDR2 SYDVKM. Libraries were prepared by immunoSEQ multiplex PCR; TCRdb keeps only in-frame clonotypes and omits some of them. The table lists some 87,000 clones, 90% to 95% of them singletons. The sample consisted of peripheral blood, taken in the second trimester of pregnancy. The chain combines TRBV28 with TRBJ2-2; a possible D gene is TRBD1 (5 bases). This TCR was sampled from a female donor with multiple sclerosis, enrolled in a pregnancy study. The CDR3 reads CATDRAQGTTGELFF. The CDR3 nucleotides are TGTGCCACCGACCGGGCCCAGGGAACCACCGGGGAGCTGTTTTTT. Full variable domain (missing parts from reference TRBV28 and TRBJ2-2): DVKVTQSSRYLVKRTGEKVFLECVQDMDHENMFWYRQDPGLGLRLIYFSYDVKMKEKGDIPEGYSVSREKKERFSLILESASTNQTSMYLCATDRAQGTTGELFFGEGSRLTVL.